This passage covers 11 T cell receptor beta chains from one sample sequenced in a study of blood T cells in healthy people across ages. With a J-beta primer mix and a sample-barcoded 5' primer, a second PCR ran about 7 to 12 cycles. TCRdb used MiXCR to reprocess the 5' RACE reads, holding one entry per CDR3 protein. The sample includes approximately 900,000 distinct CDR3 sequences, just under 30% of them seen just once. These data were also reused for a study on T cells of mothers and their children.

Sequencing used blood. The receptor source for this set is a woman aged 40 to 49 in good health.

This clonotype showed up many times. Mismatch with germline at one junction end may stem from a read error. The chain couples TRBV3-1 to TRBJ2-7; the match to TRBD1 covers 10 bases. The CDR3 runs 14 residues. Germline CDR1 and CDR2: LGHDT and YNNKEL (reference sequence). The CDR3 DNA reads as TGCGCCAGCAGCCAAGGGACAGGGGCCTACGAGCAGTACTTC. Its translation is CASSQGTGAYEQYF.

This clonotype has ten or more counts. The chain uses TRBV4-3 and TRBJ2-5; 9 nucleotides agree with TRBD1. The CDR3 sequence is 15 residues long. Germline CDR1 and CDR2: LGHNA and YSLEER. The trim removed 1 base at V and 5 bases at J, leaving 5 bases unmatched. Here the CDR3 DNA reads TGCGCCAGCAGCCAAGGGACAGGGGAGTGGGAGACCCAGTACTTC. It specifies CASSQGTGEWETQYF.

Worth noting for this clonotype: This may come from a read error, since a much larger clone is one base off. The chain carries TRBV20-1 and TRBJ2-3; 8 bases match TRBD2. V shed 1 base and J 1 base; nucleotides not matched to a gene: 4. Germline V gene sequence: CDR1 DFQATT, CDR2 SNEGSKA (reference sequence). This CDR3 is 15 amino acids long. The CDR3: CSARATSEGTDTQYF. CDR3 bases: TGCAGTGCTAGAGCGACTAGCGAGGGCACAGATACGCAGTATTTT.

With respect to this clonotype: One base away lies a much larger clone, so this may be a sequencing read error. The rearrangement links TRBV7-2 to TRBJ2-1; 8 nucleotides align to TRBD1. Germline assignment: CDR1 SGHTA and CDR2 FQGNSA. The CDR3 has 16 amino acids. The CDR3 nucleotides read TGTGCCAGCAGCTTATCAGGGACAGGAATTTACAATGGGCAGTTCTTC. Amino acid sequence: CASSLSGTGIYNGQFF.

The rearrangement links TRBV9 to TRBJ1-1; unclear D gene. Germline loops: CDR1 SGDLS, CDR2 YYNGEE. V was shortened by 4 bases and J by 0 bases, with 7 bases between the two germline ends. The CDR3 covers 13 residues. CDR3 coding DNA: TGTGCCAGCAGCCAGAATCTGAACACTGAAGCTTTCTTT. Translated: CASSQNLNTEAFF.

This clonotype was seen more than once but under ten times. The chain joins TRBV27 to TRBJ2-7; 8 bases are shared with TRBD1. The CDR3 sequence is 13 residues long. Per germline, CDR1 MNHEY and CDR2 SMNVEV (reference sequence). With 4 bases clipped from V and 7 bases from J, the junction kept 6 bases outside the gene matches. The CDR3 DNA reads as TGTGCCAGCAGTTCGGGACAGGCCTGGGAGCAGTACTTC. Its translation: CASSSGQAWEQYF.

The chain joins TRBV28 to TRBJ2-4, with 8 nucleotides matching TRBD2. The J call is in doubt because the DNA end fits TRBJ2-7 better. The CDR3 is 13 amino acids. Germline V CDR1 and CDR2: MDHEN, SYDVKM. The CDR3 nucleotides are TGTGCCACCACTTTAGCGGGACGTTACGAGCAGTACTTC. It translates to CATTLAGRYEQYF.

The rearrangement uses TRBV29-1 and TRBJ2-3; D assignment may be TRBD1 or TRBD2 (6 bases each). The CDR3 is 15 amino acids. The germline gives CDR1 SQVTM, CDR2 ANQGSEA. V gave up 4 bases and J gave up 0 bases, with 14 bases separating them. The CDR3 here is CSVAGGGYSTDTQYF. The CDR3 coding sequence is TGCAGCGTTGCTGGAGGGGGTTATAGCACAGATACGCAGTATTTT.

The V and J genes are TRBV30 and TRBJ1-5; D is ambiguous. V lost 1 base and J lost 5, with 15 bases in between. This CDR3 has 15 amino acids. The germline V gene encodes CDR1 GTSNPN and CDR2 SVGIG (reference sequence). CDR3 region: CAWSAPDLRHQPQHF. CDR3 bases: TGTGCCTGGAGTGCCCCGGACCTCAGACATCAGCCCCAGCATTTT.

This chain links TRBV28 with TRBJ1-2, with TRBD1 identical over 8 bases. V gave up 2 bases and J gave up 5 bases; unmatched junction bases: 13. The V gene's germline CDR1 is MDHEN and CDR2 SYDVKM. This CDR3 has 17 amino acids. The CDR3 here is CASSLNPHRGDGYGYTF. The CDR3 coding sequence is TGTGCCAGCAGTTTAAACCCTCACAGGGGGGACGGATATGGCTACACCTTC.

This clonotype occurred a few times. V and J are TRBV5-1 and TRBJ2-3; 7 nucleotides match TRBD1. This CDR3 is 15 amino acids long. Germline V lookup: CDR1 SGHRS, CDR2 YFSETQ. With V trimmed by 4 bases and J by 4 bases, 9 bases remained unmatched. CDR3 coding DNA: TGCGCCAGCAGCCCCGACAGGGCTAGTGCAGATACGCAGTATTTT. Its translation is CASSPDRASADTQYF.